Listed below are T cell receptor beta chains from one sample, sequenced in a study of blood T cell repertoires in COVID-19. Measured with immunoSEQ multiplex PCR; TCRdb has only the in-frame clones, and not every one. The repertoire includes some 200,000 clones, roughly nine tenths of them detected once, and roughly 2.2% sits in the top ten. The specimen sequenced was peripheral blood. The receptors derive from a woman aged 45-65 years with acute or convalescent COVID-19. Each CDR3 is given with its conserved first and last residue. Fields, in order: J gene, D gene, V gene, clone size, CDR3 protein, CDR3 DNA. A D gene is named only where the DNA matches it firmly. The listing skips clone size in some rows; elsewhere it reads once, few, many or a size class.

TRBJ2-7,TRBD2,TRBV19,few,CASSSGTILEQYF,TGTGCCAGTAGTTCTGGGACTATCCTCGAGCAGTACTTC
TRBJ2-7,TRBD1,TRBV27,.,CASSFSGRGFEQYF,TGTGCCAGCAGTTTCTCCGGCAGGGGGTTCGAGCAGTACTTC
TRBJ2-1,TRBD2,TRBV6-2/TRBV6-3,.,CASSGPGGREDYEQFF,TGTGCCAGCAGTGGCCCGGGGGGGCGGGAGGACTATGAGCAGTTCTTC
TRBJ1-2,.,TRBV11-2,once,CASSPGQRGDGYTF,TGTGCCAGCAGCCCAGGACAGAGAGGGGATGGCTACACCTTC
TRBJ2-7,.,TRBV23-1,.,CASSQSSTNTGHVFTYEQYF,TGCGCCAGCAGTCAATCCTCGACGAACACAGGACACGTATTCACCTACGAGCAGTACTTC
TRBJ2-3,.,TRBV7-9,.,CASSLSLSTDTQYF,TGTGCCAGCAGCCTGTCCCTTAGCACAGATACGCAGTATTTT
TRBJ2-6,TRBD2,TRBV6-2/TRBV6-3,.,CASSYSWGSGGASGANVLTF,TGTGCCAGCAGTTACTCGTGGGGTAGCGGGGGGGCCTCAGGGGCCAACGTCCTGACTTTC
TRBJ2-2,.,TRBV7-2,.,CASNRRVDTGELFF,TGTGCCAGCAACCGGAGGGTCGACACCGGGGAGCTGTTTTTT
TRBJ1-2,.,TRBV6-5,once,CASSRARGKYGYTF,TGTGCCAGCAGCCGGGCCAGGGGTAAATATGGCTACACCTTC
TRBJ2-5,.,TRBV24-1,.,CATSETTVSPETQYF,TGTGCCACCAGTGAGACGACAGTATCGCCCGAGACCCAGTACTTC
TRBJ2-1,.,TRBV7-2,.,CASSYGLTNEQFF,TGTGCCAGCAGCTATGGACTTACCAATGAGCAGTTCTTC
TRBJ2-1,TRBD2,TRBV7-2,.,CASSSAGTSVIGEQFF,TGTGCCAGCAGCTCAGCGGGGACTAGCGTGATTGGTGAGCAGTTCTTC
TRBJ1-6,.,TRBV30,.,CAWSAGTGENSPLHF,TGTGCCTGGAGTGCCGGGACGGGAGAAAATTCACCCCTCCACTTT
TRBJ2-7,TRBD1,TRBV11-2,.,CASSSGQGGTYEQYF,TGTGCCAGCAGCTCTGGACAGGGAGGAACCTACGAGCAGTACTTC
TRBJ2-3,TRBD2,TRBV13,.,CASSLELAGGVNTQYF,TGTGCCAGCAGCTTAGAACTAGCGGGAGGGGTAAATACGCAGTATTTT
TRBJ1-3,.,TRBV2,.,CASSRNGGNTIYF,TGTGCCAGCAGCCGTAACGGGGGAAACACCATATATTTT